This T cell receptor (beta chain) came from a study of cytomegalovirus exposure and HLA in healthy donors (dated by TCRdb to between 2016 and 2019). Regarding the study in general: According to an earlier analysis of several hundred of the donors, about 179 million T cells yielded 95 million to 140 million unique TCR beta sequences and 276 Gb of sequence data. A separate validation cohort of over 95 different subjects was used in addition to the 666-subject first cohort. In the later analysis, no new phenotypic data were used to find candidate immune exposures; instead, reliance was placed on TCR beta sequences and their occurrence across donors. Among the roughly 370 genotyped donors, approximately 77% belonged to the genetic ancestry cluster associated with self-reported Caucasian donors. The aim of the study was to test whether cataloging public T cell receptors could identify signatures of past pathogen exposure. Because of strong linkage in the cohort, roughly five DR-DQ haplotypes were treated as single units for association and clustering. To decide whether each TCR beta V gene segment behaved as functional or pseudogenic, an earlier analysis of 587 of the donors relied on high-throughput TCR beta sequencing. A later genetic analysis used genome-wide SNP genotypes for about 65% of the roughly 700 donors, treating that subset as a discovery cohort. The study used immunosequencing to profile the T cell repertoires of some 600 subjects and linked those repertoires to cytomegalovirus serostatus. To predict cytomegalovirus infection status, the study brought together high-throughput TCR immunosequencing, statistical association of individual TCRs with disease status, and machine learning. Every repertoire in the discovery cohort had been generated on one and the same sequencing platform. An early release covering 550 to 700 HLA-typed donors comprised approximately 300 gigabases of sequencing data and tens of millions of unique TCR sequences. Donor age, sex, ethnicity and CMV serostatus were compiled alongside the repertoire data. A later analysis re-examined previously published TCR beta repertoires from 610 or so donors and added high-resolution HLA genotyping to investigate patterns of TCR occurrence. Class I and class II HLA loci were covered by the typing at four-digit resolution. The number of donors typed differed by locus, with about 620-630 for A, B, C, DRB1 and DQB1, around 500 for DQA1, 600 to 610 for DPA1, and about 450 for DPB1. Among a few hundred genotyped donors of the cohort, an average of roughly 240,000 unique TCR beta nucleotide sequences were sequenced per donor, about a sixth of them non-productive. The paper's findings and limits, for the study overall: Most CMV-associated TCR beta chains appeared to be HLA-restricted in a later analysis, and the HLA associations seemed to be driven largely by CMV exposure. Because counts were too low, around 17 rarely observed V segments, including chromosome 9 orphons, were left out of the earlier analysis of 587 of the donors. While some public TCRs were present in many individuals, most TCR sequences turned up only very rarely across donors. A later analysis found that TCR association rates varied across HLA loci, with DRB1 alleles showing the most associated TCRs and HLA-C alleles the fewest. The authors suggested that the approach could potentially be generalized to other disease states and immunological phenotypes. A later analysis associated about 17,000 TCR beta sequences with specific HLA alleles at a false discovery rate of 0.05. A further reported finding was that TCR beta sequences accurately predicted the HLA-A and HLA-B alleles for most subjects in the first cohort. V-gene and J-gene trimming of TCR beta chains was associated with a missense DCLRE1C variant in a later genetic analysis, and the association was replicated in an independent cohort. In the study, 150 to 200 TCR beta chains were listed as associated with cytomegalovirus. The cohort was sequenced for TCR beta chains only, and without alpha or paired-chain data the features that could be detected were limited. When HLA alleles, especially DR and DQ, strongly co-occurred, TCR associations were difficult to assign to individual alleles. The classifier was reported to diagnose cytomegalovirus status with high specificity and sensitivity in both the original and validation cohorts. Sequencing depth was assumed to be roughly uniform across donors in the presence/absence analyses, though that assumption may not hold. Because HLA typing was missing for some donors at each locus, association tests included only the typed subset. In a later analysis, HLA-associated TCR beta chains were found to be more clonally expanded and to have lower generation probabilities than equally common non-associated chains. A cluster of highly shared sequence variants was judged likely to represent a technical artifact of the sequencing pipeline. In an earlier analysis of around 600 of the donors, most TCR beta V segments were observed in productive rearrangements about 90% or about 30% of the time, broadly matching IMGT annotations. For the cohort, immune exposure information was limited to CMV serostatus. In vitro tests confirmed that three of the cytomegalovirus-associated TCR beta chains recognize cytomegalovirus antigens. According to a later analysis, parvovirus B19, influenza, CMV and Epstein-Barr virus appeared linked to several top co-occurrence clusters. Correlated functional status among segregating V segments might reflect linkage disequilibrium, but an unknown experimental factor could not be ruled out. According to a later genetic analysis, donors in an Asian-associated ancestry cluster had fewer N-insertions in productive TCRs than the approximately 650-donor mean.

The cohort consisted of 600 to 750 healthy bone marrow donors. At the time of sampling, all cohort members were nominally healthy, though unrecorded immune exposures were likely present. The donor was CMV seropositive and belonged to the group of 250 to 300 seropositive cohort members. A peripheral blood sample was provided by each donor, and peripheral blood mononuclear cells were used for TCR beta sequencing. The Qiagen DNeasy Blood Extraction Kit was used to extract genomic DNA from the blood cell samples. The library came from the immunoSEQ multiplex PCR assay. For the multiplex PCR, a mixture combining 60 forward primers for TCR Vbeta segments and 13 reverse primers for TCR Jbeta segments was used. The CDR3 region of rearranged TCR beta genes was amplified from genomic DNA with a multiplex PCR assay. The Illumina HiSeq System was used to sequence the amplified TCR beta libraries as 87-base-pair reads. In the original analysis: A later analysis counted about 76 million unique TCR beta chains across the 640 or so repertoires, and 9.5 million to 11 million of these chains were shared by at least two donors. Raw reads were error-corrected and collapsed into unique sequences by a nearest-neighbor algorithm in which closely related sequences were merged to remove PCR and sequencing errors. CDR3 sequences were aligned to IMGT reference sequences to assign V, D and J gene segments. Each retained sequence needed at least a six-nucleotide match to both a V gene segment and a J gene segment. Rearrangements were called productive when the CDR3 lacked stop codons and stayed in frame with V and J; all others were non-productive. Following IMGT convention, CDR3 was defined as the stretch from the second conserved V-encoded cysteine up to the conserved J-encoded phenylalanine. The earlier analysis of some 550 of the donors excluded any sequence lacking an unambiguous match to a single V gene segment. An earlier analysis of 587 of the donors called V segments functional above 56.7% productive rearrangements and segregating when the between-donor standard deviation exceeded 5%. A statistical classification framework was developed to diagnose cytomegalovirus status using the catalog of TCR beta chain sequences. In a later analysis, V and J genes were assigned by comparing TCR nucleotide sequences against IMGT/GENE-DB human TR gene sequences. In a later analysis, CDR3 sequences and most-parsimonious VDJ recombination scenarios were assigned using the TCRdist pipeline. In a later analysis, every TCR beta chain was defined by the combination of its CDR3 amino acid sequence and its V-gene family, and reads without a unique V-gene family were dropped. In a later analysis, 500 to 650 highly shared, low-generation-probability nucleotide sequences were removed to address suspected cross-contamination and a sequencing artifact. For each public chain, a later analysis derived a clonal expansion index from normalized ranks of inferred template counts within each repertoire. A later analysis computed generation probabilities with a VDJ recombination model fitted to out-of-frame rearrangements, and checked the results against IGoR. In a later analysis, TCR-TCR, TCR-HLA and TCR-CMV co-occurrence was scored with hypergeometric tests, and a repertoire-size bias correction was applied to TCR pairs. A later analysis estimated false discovery rates by permuting HLA or CMV assignments 20 times. In a later analysis, co-occurring TCRs were grouped using DBSCAN, with TCRdist sequence similarity added in when clustering inside HLA-allele-positive subsets. For co-occurrence clustering, repertoires with fewer than 30,000 or more than 120,000 public chains were excluded, along with about five repertoires with anomalous nucleotide sharing. TCRdb stores this immuneACCESS table with in-frame sequences only. Part of the clones is absent; in the studies checked, under half of the shortfall reflects unresolved V genes, and no reason is known for the rest. V and J calls and clone size are given by that table; D and trimming were obtained from the DNA. Here the sample has 200,000 or so clones; roughly 81% occur a single time. The top ten clones comprise less than 2.5% of the sample.

This clone was detected a few times. Its antigen is not yet known. One base away there is no much larger clone; base qualities are not given. Sequenced input: PBMCs. The clonotype originates from a woman under 40 in good health and CMV-seropositive.

The CDR3 loop reads CASSFRGIDGYTF. The sequenced DNA is TGTGCCAGCAGCTTCAGGGGTATCGATGGCTACACCTTC. The rearranged chain carries TRBV7-9 and TRBJ1-2; tentative D gene TRBD1, with 6 bases matching. The CDR3 holds 13 amino acids from the cysteine to the phenylalanine. The only DNA kept is the CDR3, 39 bases in frame from the first base. Deletion took 3 bases off V and 6 bases off J, with a span of 11 bases between the germline ends. CDR1 and CDR2 are read off the germline V gene (reference sequence) as SEHNR and FQNEAQ.